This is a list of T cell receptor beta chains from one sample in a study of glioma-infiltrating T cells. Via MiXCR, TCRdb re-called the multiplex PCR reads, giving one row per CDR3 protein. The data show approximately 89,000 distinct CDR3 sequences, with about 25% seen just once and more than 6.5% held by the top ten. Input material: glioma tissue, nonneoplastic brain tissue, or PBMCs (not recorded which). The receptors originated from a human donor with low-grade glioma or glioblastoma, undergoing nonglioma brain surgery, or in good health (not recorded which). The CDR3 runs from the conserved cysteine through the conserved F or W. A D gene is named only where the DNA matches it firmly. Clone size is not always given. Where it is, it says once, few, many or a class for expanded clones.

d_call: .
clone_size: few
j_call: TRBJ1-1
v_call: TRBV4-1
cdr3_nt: TGCGCCAGCAGCCCGTACGGGACCCTGGGGACTGAAGCTTTCTTT
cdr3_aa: CASSPYGTLGTEAFF

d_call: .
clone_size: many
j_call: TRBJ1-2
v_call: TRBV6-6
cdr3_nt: TGTGCCAGCAGTTACCCGGTGGACTATGGCTACACCTTC
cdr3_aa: CASSYPVDYGYTF

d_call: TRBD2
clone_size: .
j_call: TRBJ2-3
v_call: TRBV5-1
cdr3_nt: TGCGCCAGCAGCAGACTAGCGGGAGTTGAAGATACGCAGTATTTT
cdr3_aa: CASSRLAGVEDTQYF

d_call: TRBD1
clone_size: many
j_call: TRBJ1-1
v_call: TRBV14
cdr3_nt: TGTGCCAGCAGCCGGCAGGGGGCTCGTACTGAAGCTTTCTTT
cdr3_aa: CASSRQGARTEAFF

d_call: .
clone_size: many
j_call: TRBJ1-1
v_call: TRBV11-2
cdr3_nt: TGTGCCAGCAGCTTAGTACGGCCACAGGCCGGGACTGAAGCTTTCTTT
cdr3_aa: CASSLVRPQAGTEAFF

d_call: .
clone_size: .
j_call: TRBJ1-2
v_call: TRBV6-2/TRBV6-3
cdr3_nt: TGTGCCAGCAGCTCTCCGGGACGCTTCGATAGCAACACCTTC
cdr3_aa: CASSSPGRFDSNTF

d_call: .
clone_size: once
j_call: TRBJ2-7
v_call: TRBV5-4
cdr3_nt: TGTGCCAGCAGCCAGGGATCCTACGAGCAGTACTTC
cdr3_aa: CASSQGSYEQYF

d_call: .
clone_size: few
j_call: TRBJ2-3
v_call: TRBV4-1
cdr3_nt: TGCGCCAGCAGCCGAACTCAGGGTTTCGGTACAGATACGCAGTATTTT
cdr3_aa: CASSRTQGFGTDTQYF

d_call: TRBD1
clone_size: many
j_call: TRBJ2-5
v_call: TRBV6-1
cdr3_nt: TGTGCCAGCCTATCCCACAGACAGGGAAGAAGAGAGACCCAGTACTTC
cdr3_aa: CASLSHRQGRRETQYF

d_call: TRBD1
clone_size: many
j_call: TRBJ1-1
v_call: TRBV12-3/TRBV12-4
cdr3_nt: TGTGCCAGCAGTGGGGGAACAGGGGGGGACACTGAAGCTTTCTTT
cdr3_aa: CASSGGTGGDTEAFF

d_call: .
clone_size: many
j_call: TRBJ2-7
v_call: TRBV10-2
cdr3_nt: TGCGCCAGCAGGGCCTCGGGGGAGCAGTACTTC
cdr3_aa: CASRASGEQYF

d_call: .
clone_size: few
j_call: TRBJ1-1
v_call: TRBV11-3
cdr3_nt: TGTGCCAGCAGCCAGGGGCGGTCTGAAGCTTTCTTT
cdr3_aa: CASSQGRSEAFF

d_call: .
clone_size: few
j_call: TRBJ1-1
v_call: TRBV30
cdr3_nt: TGTGCCTGGAGTGTACTCCTGAACACTGAAGCTTTCTTT
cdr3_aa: CAWSVLLNTEAFF

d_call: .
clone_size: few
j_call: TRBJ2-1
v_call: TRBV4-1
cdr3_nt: TGCGCCAGCAGCCCGAGAGCGGACAGCTCCTACAATGAGCAGTTCTTC
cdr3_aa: CASSPRADSSYNEQFF

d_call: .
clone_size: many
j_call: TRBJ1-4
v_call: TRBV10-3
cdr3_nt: TGTGCCATCAGCCCCGCAGGGCCTAATGAAAAACTGTTTTTT
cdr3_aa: CAISPAGPNEKLFF

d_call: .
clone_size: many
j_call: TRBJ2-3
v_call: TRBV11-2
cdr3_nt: TGTGCCAGCAGCTCCCAGACTTACACAGATACGCAGTATTTT
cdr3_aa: CASSSQTYTDTQYF